This passage covers 5 T cell receptor beta chains from one sample sequenced in a study of T cell responses to AZD1222 COVID-19 vaccine. Assay used: immunoSEQ multiplex PCR; TCRdb lists only in-frame clones, some missing. The sample holds fewer than 30,000 clones, approximately 78% seen once. The material was peripheral blood, obtained on day 0 of AZD1222 vaccination. The source is an adult in good health.

This rearrangement joins TRBV28 to TRBJ1-4; D is undetermined. V dropped 5 bases and J dropped 10 bases, with 14 bases sitting between them. The CDR3 runs to 13 residues. Germline CDR1 and CDR2: MDHEN and SYDVKM. This CDR3 reads CASSLDLGGKLFF. CDR3 DNA: TGTGCCAGCAGTCTGGACCTAGGCGGAAAACTGTTTTTT.

The chain carries TRBV4-1 and TRBJ1-1, with D possibly matching TRBD1 (5 bases). This CDR3 is 16 amino acids long. Looked up from germline, CDR1 is MGHRA and CDR2 is YSYEKL. The germline V and J ends were trimmed by 4 bases and 0 bases, with 15 bases remaining between them. The CDR3 DNA follows: TGCGCCAGCAGCCGATCGGGGGGAACAATGAACACTGAAGCTTTCTTT. Translated, it gives CASSRSGGTMNTEAFF.

This rearrangement joins TRBV9 to TRBJ1-3, with TRBD1 identical over 7 bases. This CDR3 spans 16 amino acids. The germline CDR1 and CDR2 sequences are SGDLS and YYNGEE. The ends lost 0 bases at V and 3 bases at J; junction bases unmatched: 6. The CDR3 sequence: CASSVARQGGGNTIYF. As DNA, the CDR3 is TGTGCCAGCAGCGTAGCTCGACAGGGCGGTGGAAACACCATATATTTT.

The chain is built from TRBV5-8 and TRBJ2-1; D may be TRBD2 (5 bases). CDR1 and CDR2 (germline): SGHTS, YDEGEE. This CDR3 is 15 amino acids long. Between the trimmed V and J ends, which lost 0 bases and 6 bases, there was a span of 13 bases. The CDR3 sequence is CASSLEGDEGNEQFF. The CDR3 region has the DNA TGTGCCAGCAGCTTGGAGGGCGACGAGGGCAATGAGCAGTTCTTC.

The chain couples TRBV14 to TRBJ1-3; D gene ambiguous. Trimming shortened V by 0 bases and J by 1 base, and 13 bases separated the two germline ends. CDR1 and CDR2 (germline): SGHDN, FVKESK. The CDR3 totals 17 residues. For the CDR3, the DNA is TGTGCCAGCAGCCAAGATCTTAGGGCAAAGTCTGGAAACACCATATATTTT. This translates into CASSQDLRAKSGNTIYF.